These 22 T cell receptor beta chains were sequenced from one sample in a study of CD8 T cells in ankylosing spondylitis. Using its own MiXCR run on the 5' RACE reads, TCRdb lists one record per CDR3 protein. Found here are approximately 350,000 distinct CDR3 sequences, roughly 20% of them singletons; the top ten hold around 13%. Sequencing was done on a sample of blood, either unsorted or a sorted T cell fraction (not recorded which). All receptors come from a male donor with ankylosing spondylitis or in good health (not recorded which).

The J gene is TRBJ2-3, the V gene TRBV15; the match to TRBD2 covers 8 bases. Germline V gene sequence: CDR1 LNHNV, CDR2 YYDKDF (reference sequence). The CDR3 sequence is 17 residues long. After removal of 5 bases from V and 5 bases from J, the junction contained 15 bases not matched to a gene. The chain's CDR3 is CATSDTGGARGRDTQYF. CDR3 DNA sequence: TGTGCCACCAGCGACACGGGGGGGGCGAGGGGAAGAGATACGCAGTATTTT. The variable domain in full, with the rest retrieved from reference TRBV15 and TRBJ2-3, is DAMVIQNPRYQVTQFGKPVTLSCSQTLNHNVMYWYQQKSSQAPKLLFHYYDKDFNNEADTPDNFQSRRPNTSFCFLDIRSPGLGDTAMYLCATSDTGGARGRDTQYFGPGTRLTVL.

The chain recombines TRBV24-1 with TRBJ2-2; 7 positions match TRBD1. V was pared by 3 bases and J by 0 bases, with 6 bases of the junction left unmatched. This CDR3 has 17 amino acids. CDR1 is KGHDR and CDR2 is SFDVKD in the germline V gene. This CDR3 is CATSDESGTANTGELFF. In nucleotides, the CDR3 is TGTGCCACCAGTGATGAATCCGGGACAGCGAACACCGGGGAGCTGTTTTTT.

V usage is TRBV12-3 or TRBV12-4 and J usage is TRBJ2-7, with TRBD1 matching 8 bases. The CDR3 has 13 residues. V lost 6 bases and J lost 3; bases outside the gene matches: 4. The CDR3 nucleotides read TGTGCCAGCAGCCCCGACAGGGGCTACGAGCAGTACTTC. This translates into CASSPDRGYEQYF.

Only one count was recorded for this clonotype. The gene calls are TRBV18 and TRBJ2-1; TRBD1 might be the D (5 bases). CDR1 KGHSH and CDR2 LQKENI come from the germline V gene. Deletions cut 3 bases from V and 8 bases from J, with 14 bases between. The CDR3 consists of 14 residues. As DNA, the CDR3 is TGTGCCAGCTCACCCCCACAGGATCCACATGAGCAGTTCTTC. It translates to CASSPPQDPHEQFF.

V and J are TRBV7-9 and TRBJ2-1, with D uncertain. Trimming shortened V by 0 bases and J by 10 bases, and 10 bases separated the two germline ends. This CDR3 comprises 13 residues. Germline CDR1 is SEHNR and CDR2 is FQNEAQ (reference sequence). In nucleotides, the CDR3 is TGTGCCAGCAGCTTAGCGCTTAAGAGCGAGCAGTTCTTC. The encoded protein is CASSLALKSEQFF.

There are a few counts of this clonotype. The chain couples TRBV27 to TRBJ2-7; 9 bases map to TRBD2. Germline lookup yields CDR1 MNHEY and CDR2 SMNVEV (reference sequence). V lost 3 bases and J lost 5; bases outside the gene matches: 8. The length of the CDR3 is 15 residues. The CDR3 protein is CASSFSAGGDNEQYF. The CDR3 coding sequence is TGTGCCAGCAGTTTCTCGGCGGGGGGGGATAACGAGCAGTACTTC.

The J gene is TRBJ2-1, the V gene TRBV7-9; D is perhaps TRBD1 (6 bases). Germline V lookup: CDR1 SEHNR, CDR2 FQNEAQ (reference sequence). CDR3 size: 12 residues. The V and J ends lost 4 bases and 13 bases respectively, with 14 bases between them. The CDR3 here is CASSSLWTDQFF. As DNA, the CDR3 is TGTGCCAGCAGCTCCTTGTGGACAGACCAGTTCTTC.

This rearrangement joins TRBV20-1 to TRBJ2-5; 16 nucleotides line up with TRBD2. The germline gives CDR1 DFQATT, CDR2 SNEGSKA (reference sequence). This CDR3 region has 16 residues. The trim removed 6 bases at V and 4 bases at J, leaving 8 bases unmatched. The CDR3 nucleotides are TGCAGTGCCAAACCGGGACTAGCGGGGGGGCCAGAGACCCAGTACTTC. Translating gives CSAKPGLAGGPETQYF.

This clonotype came up many times. Mismatch with germline at one junction end may stem from a read error. The chain has TRBV12-3 or TRBV12-4 and TRBJ2-1; TRBD2 matches 10 bases. This CDR3 is built from 14 residues. The CDR3 reads CASSLAGDYNEQFF. The CDR3 DNA follows: TGCGCCAGCAGCCTAGCGGGGGACTACAATGAGCAGTTCTTC.

Ten or more counts support this clonotype. V gene TRBV27 combines with J gene TRBJ2-5, with D possibly matching TRBD1 (6 bases). The CDR3 consists of 14 residues. Trimming removed 5 bases from V and 1 base from J, with 11 bases in between. The germline gives CDR1 MNHEY, CDR2 SMNVEV (reference sequence). For the CDR3, the DNA is TGTGCCAGCAGTCTTGGGGGCAGCCAAGAGACCCAGTACTTC. Amino acid sequence: CASSLGGSQETQYF.

In this sample, this clonotype turned up a few times. V and J are TRBV12-3 or TRBV12-4 and TRBJ2-7, with D perhaps assigned TRBD1 or TRBD2 (5 bases each). V was clipped by 6 bases and J by 6 bases, with 12 bases between them. This CDR3 contains 12 residues. CDR3 in DNA: TGTGCCAGCAGCACCGGGACGCTCGAGCAGTACTTC. Protein sequence: CASSTGTLEQYF.

The gene calls are TRBV27 and TRBJ2-7; D is perhaps TRBD1 or TRBD2 (5 bases each). The CDR3 totals 13 residues. Germline-derived CDR1 and CDR2 are MNHEY and SMNVEV (reference sequence). Trimming took 11 bases from V and 1 from J, leaving 15 bases between them. The DNA of the CDR3 is TGTGCCTCCGGGAAAGGGGCTTCCTACGAGCAGTACTTC. Translating gives CASGKGASYEQYF.

The rearrangement links TRBV24-1 to TRBJ2-4; no clear D. In germline, CDR1 is KGHDR, CDR2 SFDVKD. This CDR3 has 13 amino acids. V was clipped by 9 bases and J by 1 base, with 9 bases between them. The CDR3: CATQASAKNIQYF. DNA for the CDR3: TGTGCCACCCAAGCTTCGGCCAAAAACATTCAGTACTTC.

The chain carries TRBV20-1 and TRBJ2-7; D is possibly TRBD2 (6 bases). Germline V gives CDR1 DFQATT, CDR2 SNEGSKA (reference sequence). The CDR3 contains 15 residues. V dropped 0 bases and J dropped 4 bases, with 16 bases sitting between them. The CDR3: CSARDIAGSMYEQYF. The CDR3 bases are TGCAGTGCTAGAGATATCGCGGGGTCAATGTACGAGCAGTACTTC.

This clonotype was seen a few times. The chain couples TRBV12-3 or TRBV12-4 to TRBJ2-1, with D possibly TRBD1 on 6 matching bases. V was clipped by 2 bases and J by 8 bases, with 10 bases between them. This CDR3 is 13 amino acids long. The chain's CDR3 is CASSLWAGDEQFF. CDR3 nucleotide sequence: TGTGCCAGCAGTTTATGGGCAGGGGATGAGCAGTTCTTC.

The rearrangement links TRBV20-1 to TRBJ2-3; either TRBD1 or TRBD2 may fit D (5 bases each). V dropped 7 bases and J dropped 6 bases, with 20 bases sitting between them. CDR1 DFQATT and CDR2 SNEGSKA come from the germline V gene (reference sequence). CDR3 length: 14 amino acids. CDR3 sequence reads: CSGRPGTDLDTQYF. In DNA form, the CDR3 reads TGCAGTGGCCGGCCTGGGACGGACTTGGATACGCAGTATTTT.

This clonotype was picked up a small number of times. The chain couples TRBV28 to TRBJ2-4, with a tentative D call TRBD2 (5 bases). The CDR3 loop spans 15 amino acids. Per germline, CDR1 MDHEN and CDR2 SYDVKM. Deletions cut 4 bases from V and 8 bases from J, with 18 bases between. The CDR3 DNA follows: TGTGCCAGCAGTTCCCTAGGACTCGAAGGCGACATTCAGTACTTC. Residues: CASSSLGLEGDIQYF.

This clonotype was picked up one time. The chain links TRBV2 to TRBJ1-2, with no clear D. V was trimmed by 8 bases and J by 3 bases, leaving 16 bases between them. Germline V gene lookup returns CDR1 SNHLY and CDR2 FYNNEI. The CDR3 consists of 14 residues. The CDR3 nucleotides are TGTGCCAGCGCACGGGTCGGCAGAGACTATGGCTACACCTTC. Its translation: CASARVGRDYGYTF.

This clonotype was counted a few times. J is TRBJ2-7 and V is TRBV6-1; D perhaps matches TRBD1 (5 bases). Germline CDR1 and CDR2: MNHNS and SASEGT. There are 14 residues in the CDR3. V lost 7 bases and J 7 bases, leaving 20 bases between the germline ends. The CDR3 sequence: CASTKAGIYEEQYF. The CDR3 nucleotides are TGTGCCAGCACCAAAGCAGGGATCTACGAAGAGCAGTACTTC.

This chain joins TRBV27 and TRBJ2-2, with D uncertain. V was clipped by 5 bases and J by 8 bases, with 9 bases between them. CDR1 is MNHEY and CDR2 is SMNVEV in the germline V gene (reference sequence). The CDR3 contains 12 residues. The DNA for the CDR3 is TGTGCCAGCAGTAGATCCTCTGGGGAGCTGTTTTTT. As protein: CASSRSSGELFF.

This clonotype turned up a few times. The V gene is TRBV30, the J gene TRBJ2-3; no clear D gene. Germline loops: CDR1 GTSNPN, CDR2 SVGIG (reference sequence). CDR3 size: 12 residues. The ends were cut back, 2 bases at V and 5 bases at J, with 8 bases in the middle. CDR3 nucleotides: TGTGCCTGGAGTCTCGGTGTAGATACGCAGTATTTT. Residues: CAWSLGVDTQYF.

The sample holds many counts of this clonotype. The J gene is TRBJ1-1, the V gene TRBV3-1; D is unresolved. This CDR3 comprises 14 residues. From germline, CDR1 is LGHDT and CDR2 YNNKEL (reference sequence). V was clipped by 5 bases and J by 6 bases, with 16 bases between them. The chain's CDR3 is CASSDDISNAEAFF. The CDR3, as DNA: TGTGCCAGCAGCGACGACATATCCAACGCTGAAGCTTTCTTT.